A selection of T cell receptor beta chains follows, all from one sample in a study of regulatory T cells in long-lasting Graves disease. MiXCR, applied by TCRdb to the multiplex PCR reads, yields one record per CDR3 protein. The sample has 410,000 or so distinct CDR3 sequences, just under 15% seen once. These data are also associated with another study on T cells in Graves' hyperthyroidism and ophthalmopathy.

The source was peripheral blood mononuclear cells (PBMCs), collected at new diagnosis, from a patient treated with antithyroid drugs. Source of these receptors: a woman younger than 45 with Graves disease. CDR3s include the opening cysteine and the closing phenylalanine or tryptophan. Each record gives: clone size, CDR3 length, D gene, V gene, J gene, CDR3 DNA, CDR3 protein. D genes are given only for firm matches. Size is omitted from some rows. Given values are once, few, many or a class for expanded clones.

many,12,-,TRBV18,TRBJ2-1,TGTGCCAGCAGCTTGGCCTACAATGAGCAGTTCTTC,CASSLAYNEQFF
-,12,-,TRBV6-1,TRBJ2-3,TGTGCCAGCAGTCCCCTCCAAAGCGGGCAGTATTTT,CASSPLQSGQYF
-,13,TRBD2,TRBV12-3/TRBV12-4,TRBJ2-1,TGTGCCAGCACCCTCGGGGGGGCCGATGAGCAGTTCTTC,CASTLGGADEQFF
few,14,-,TRBV29-1,TRBJ1-1,TGCAGCGTTGAGGGCAAGGGTGGAAACACTGAAGCTTTCTTT,CSVEGKGGNTEAFF
-,14,-,TRBV27,TRBJ1-5,TGTGCCAGCAGGGCGGGACTCAACAATCAGCCCCAGCATTTT,CASRAGLNNQPQHF
many,14,-,TRBV10-3,TRBJ2-5,TGTGCCACCGGGCAGGGCGGGGCACAAGAGACCCAGTACTTC,CATGQGGAQETQYF
-,15,TRBD2,TRBV6-1,TRBJ2-7,TGTGCCAGCAGTGAAGAAGAAGCGGGACTCTACGAGCAGTACTTC,CASSEEEAGLYEQYF
-,14,-,TRBV2,TRBJ2-1,TGTGCCAGCAGTTTATCACCAGACCATCCGGAGCAGTTCTTC,CASSLSPDHPEQFF
many,12,TRBD2,TRBV20-1,TRBJ2-1,TGCAGTGCTAGCGGGGGGTACAATGAGCAGTTCTTC,CSASGGYNEQFF
-,14,-,TRBV7-9,TRBJ2-7,TGTGCCAGCAGTGACACAGGGATCTCCTACGAGCAGTACTTC,CASSDTGISYEQYF
many,14,-,TRBV27,TRBJ1-4,TGTGCCAGCACCTCATTAGCTCGGGGTGAAAAACTGTTTTTT,CASTSLARGEKLFF
-,15,TRBD2,TRBV24-1,TRBJ2-3,TGTGCCACCAGTGCTAGCGGGAGGGCAACAGATACGCAGTATTTT,CATSASGRATDTQYF
-,13,-,TRBV5-1,TRBJ2-1,TGCGCCAGTACAGACTCCCGGAACAATGAGCAGTTCTTC,CASTDSRNNEQFF
many,16,TRBD2,TRBV24-1,TRBJ2-1,TGTGCCACCAGTGACGCCCTAGCGGGGCCCTACAATGAGCAGTTCTTC,CATSDALAGPYNEQFF
many,16,TRBD1,TRBV7-2,TRBJ2-7,TGTGCCAGCAGCCCCAACCGGGACAGGGTCTCCTACGAGCAGTACTTC,CASSPNRDRVSYEQYF
many,14,-,TRBV11-3,TRBJ1-1,TGTGCCAGCAGCTTATTCTCGGTGAACACTGAAGCTTTCTTT,CASSLFSVNTEAFF
-,13,TRBD2,TRBV30,TRBJ2-7,TGTGCCTGGAGTGGGCTAGCGGTATACGAGCAGTACTTC,CAWSGLAVYEQYF
many,14,-,TRBV5-1,TRBJ1-1,TGCGCCAGCAGCTTGGCAGCCGCGAACACTGAAGCTTTCTTT,CASSLAAANTEAFF
-,16,-,TRBV11-2,TRBJ2-5,TGCGCCAGCAGCCAACCTGGGCGGAGGGATCGGGAGACCCAGTACTTC,CASSQPGRRDRETQYF